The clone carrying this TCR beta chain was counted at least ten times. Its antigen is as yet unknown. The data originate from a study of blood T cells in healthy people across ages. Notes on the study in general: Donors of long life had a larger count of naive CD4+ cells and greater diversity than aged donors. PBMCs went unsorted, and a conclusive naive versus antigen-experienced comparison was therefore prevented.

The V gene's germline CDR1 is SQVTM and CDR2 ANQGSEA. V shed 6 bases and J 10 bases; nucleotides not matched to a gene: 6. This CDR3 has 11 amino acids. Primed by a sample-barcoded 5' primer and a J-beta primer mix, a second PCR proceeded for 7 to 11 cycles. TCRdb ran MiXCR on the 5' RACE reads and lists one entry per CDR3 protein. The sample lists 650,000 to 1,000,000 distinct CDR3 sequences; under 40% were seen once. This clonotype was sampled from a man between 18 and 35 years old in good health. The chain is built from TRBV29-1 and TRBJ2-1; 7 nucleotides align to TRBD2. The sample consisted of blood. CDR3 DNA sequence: TGCAGCGTGGATGGGGGGGGAGAGCAGTTCTTC. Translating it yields CSVDGGGEQFF.